These 26 T cell receptor beta chains share one sample of origin, sequenced in a study of T cell responses to AZD1222 COVID-19 vaccine. Produced via immunoSEQ multiplex PCR; TCRdb's table is partial and in-frame only. The table includes fewer than 150,000 clones, approximately 93% detected once. Specimen: peripheral blood, collected on day 0 of AZD1222 vaccination. The receptors stem from an adult in good health.

The rearrangement links TRBV25-1 to TRBJ2-1; 10 nucleotides align to TRBD2. The J segment lost 0 bases and the V segment lost 0 bases, leaving 5 bases of the junction unmatched. CDR1 is MGHDK, CDR2 SYGVNS, per germline. The CDR3 is 18 amino acids. CDR3 amino acids: CASSEYGASGSSYNEQFF. In DNA, the CDR3 is TGTGCCAGCAGTGAATACGGAGCTAGCGGGAGCTCCTACAATGAGCAGTTCTTC.

DNA for the CDR3: TGTGCCAGCAGCGACACAGGGACGGGTTCACCCCTCCACTTT. Residues: CASSDTGTGSPLHF. The chain uses TRBV27 and TRBJ1-6, with a tentative D call TRBD1 (6 bases). The CDR3 is 14 residues long. V lost 6 bases and J lost 9, with 15 bases in between. Germline assignment: CDR1 MNHEY and CDR2 SMNVEV (reference sequence).

The rearrangement links TRBV10-2 to TRBJ1-1; 9 bases agree with TRBD1. The ends lost 6 bases at V and 0 bases at J; junction bases unmatched: 5. This CDR3 has 15 residues. Germline assignment: CDR1 WSHSY and CDR2 SAAADI. CDR3 amino acids: CASRKGTGMNTEAFF. As DNA, the CDR3 is TGCGCCAGCAGGAAGGGGACAGGGATGAACACTGAAGCTTTCTTT.

This clone was seen just once. The chain is built from TRBV5-6 and TRBJ1-1; D might be TRBD1 (5 bases). Trimming took off 1 base at V and 5 bases at J, with 9 bases between the two ends. This CDR3 spans 13 amino acids. Germline CDR1 SGHDT, CDR2 YYEEEE. The CDR3 here is CASSLSRATEAFF. CDR3 coding DNA: TGTGCCAGCAGCTTGAGCAGGGCAACTGAAGCTTTCTTT.

The chain recombines TRBV18 with TRBJ2-2, with 11 bases identical to TRBD2. The CDR3 is made up of 18 amino acids. CDR1 and CDR2 (germline): KGHSH, LQKENI. With 4 bases clipped from V and 0 bases from J, the junction kept 7 bases outside the gene matches. This CDR3 reads CASSRNLAGGTNTGELFF. CDR3 in DNA: TGTGCCAGCTCACGAAACCTAGCGGGAGGAACGAACACCGGGGAGCTGTTTTTT.

V and J are TRBV12-3 or TRBV12-4 and TRBJ1-1; 7 bases are a match to TRBD1. This CDR3 region has 13 residues. V shed 6 bases, J shed 10 bases, and the junction held 11 bases outside the gene matches. In DNA, the CDR3 is TGTGCCAGCAGGAACCTCGACAGGGTAGGAGCTTTCTTT. Its translation: CASRNLDRVGAFF.

V gene TRBV6-5 combines with J gene TRBJ2-7, with 9 bases that match TRBD1. After removal of 4 bases from V and 2 bases from J, the junction contained 6 bases not matched to a gene. This CDR3 contains 15 residues. Germline V gene sequence: CDR1 MNHEY, CDR2 SVGAGI. The CDR3 here is CASSSGQGLPYEQYF. In DNA, the CDR3 is TGTGCCAGCAGTTCGGGACAGGGATTACCCTACGAGCAGTACTTC.

This clone showed up just once. The rearrangement uses TRBV7-7 and TRBJ2-1; D is undetermined. The CDR3 contains 14 residues. The germline CDR1 and CDR2 sequences are SSHAT and FNYEAQ (reference sequence). V lost 3 bases to trimming and J lost 4 bases, with 10 bases between them. The CDR3 protein is CASSFYGSYNEQFF. CDR3 DNA: TGTGCCAGCAGCTTTTACGGGTCTTACAATGAGCAGTTCTTC. The entire variable domain, with the rest obtained from reference TRBV7-7 and TRBJ2-1, is as follows: GAGVSQSPRYKVTKRGQDVTLRCDPISSHATLYWYQQALGQGPEFLTYFNYEAQPDKSGLPSDRFSAERPEGSISTLTIQRTEQRDSAMYRCASSFYGSYNEQFFGPGTRLTVL.

The chain links TRBV27 to TRBJ1-4; D is unclear. Germline V CDR1 and CDR2: MNHEY, SMNVEV (reference sequence). Trimming shortened V by 2 bases and J by 0 bases, and 16 bases separated the two germline ends. The CDR3 spans 18 residues. The CDR3 DNA reads as TGTGCCAGCAGTTTAGTACCGAGTAGGTCTGCAACTAATGAAAAACTGTTTTTT. Its translation is CASSLVPSRSATNEKLFF.

CDR3 sequence: CASSVGGVGSEQFF. DNA of the CDR3: TGTGCCAGCAGCGTTGGAGGAGTGGGTAGTGAGCAGTTCTTC. The rearrangement links TRBV9 to TRBJ2-1; tentatively, D is TRBD2 (5 bases). Germline-derived CDR1 and CDR2 are SGDLS and YYNGEE. V shed 2 bases and J shed 9 bases, with 15 bases lying between them. The length of the CDR3 is 14 residues.

The chain has TRBV19 and TRBJ2-7; D possibly uses TRBD1 or TRBD2 (5 bases each). CDR3 size: 17 residues. Looked up from germline, CDR1 is LNHDA and CDR2 is SQIVND (reference sequence). Trimming cost V 5 bases and J 3 bases, with 23 bases left between them. The CDR3 region is CASSGWDPLYGIYEQYF. Here the CDR3 DNA reads TGTGCCAGTAGTGGGTGGGACCCCCTCTATGGGATCTACGAGCAGTACTTC. The complete variable domain, with remaining parts taken from reference TRBV19 and TRBJ2-7, reads DGGITQSPKYLFRKEGQNVTLSCEQNLNHDAMYWYRQDPGQGLRLIYYSQIVNDFQKGDIAEGYSVSREKKESFPLTVTSAQKNPTAFYLCASSGWDPLYGIYEQYFGPGTRLTVT.

The rearrangement links TRBV15 to TRBJ1-2, with D unclear. The germline gives CDR1 LNHNV, CDR2 YYDKDF (reference sequence). The CDR3 loop spans 16 amino acids. V lost 7 bases to trimming and J lost 3 bases, with 21 bases between them. DNA of the CDR3: TGTGCCACCACCCCAGAGGGCTTGGGCAGCCACTATGGCTACACCTTC. Encoded protein: CATTPEGLGSHYGYTF. Full variable domain (missing parts from reference TRBV15 and TRBJ1-2): DAMVIQNPRYQVTQFGKPVTLSCSQTLNHNVMYWYQQKSSQAPKLLFHYYDKDFNNEADTPDNFQSRRPNTSFCFLDIRSPGLGDTAMYLCATTPEGLGSHYGYTFGSGTRLTVV.

The chain recombines TRBV7-2 with TRBJ1-1, with a tentative D call TRBD1 (6 bases). Per germline, CDR1 SGHTA and CDR2 FQGNSA. The ends were cut back, 4 bases at V and 1 base at J, with 7 bases in the middle. The CDR3 covers 13 residues. The CDR3 sequence is CASSWGQNTEAFF. CDR3 DNA sequence: TGTGCCAGCAGCTGGGGACAGAACACTGAAGCTTTCTTT. The whole variable domain, filled in from reference TRBV7-2 and TRBJ1-1, reads GAGVSQSPSNKVTEKGKDVELRCDPISGHTALYWYRQSLGQGLEFLIYFQGNSAPDKSGLPSDRFSAERTGGSVSTLTIQRTQQEDSAVYLCASSWGQNTEAFFGQGTRLTVV.

The chain has TRBV4-1 and TRBJ2-3; D might be TRBD1 (5 bases). The CDR3 is made up of 17 amino acids. The V and J ends lost 0 bases and 0 bases respectively, with 13 bases between them. CDR1 and CDR2 from the germline V gene are MGHRA and YSYEKL. In DNA form, the CDR3 reads TGCGCCAGCAGCCAAGATCTGGCGGACACTAGCACAGATACGCAGTATTTT. This gives the protein CASSQDLADTSTDTQYF.

The chain couples TRBV19 to TRBJ1-2; weak D call: TRBD1 (5 bases). The length of the CDR3 is 14 residues. Germline V gene data show CDR1 as LNHDA and CDR2 as SQIVND (reference sequence). V lost 4 bases and J 0 bases, leaving 9 bases between the germline ends. The CDR3 nucleotides are TGTGCCAGTAGTAGCCCAGGGACTAACTATGGCTACACCTTC. Translated, it gives CASSSPGTNYGYTF.

The V and J genes are TRBV7-9 and TRBJ1-5, with D tentatively TRBD1 (5 bases). Germline V gene data show CDR1 as SEHNR and CDR2 as FQNEAQ (reference sequence). Between the trimmed V and J ends, which lost 5 bases and 9 bases, there was a span of 17 bases. The CDR3 has 14 residues. The CDR3 nucleotides are TGTGCCAGCAGCCGGGACTGGGAGCAGCGGCCCCAGCATTTT. Translating gives CASSRDWEQRPQHF.

This chain joins TRBV7-2 and TRBJ2-7, with 12 bases identical to TRBD2. The CDR3 contains 16 residues. V lost 2 bases, J lost 2 bases, and 4 bases stayed unmatched. Germline loops: CDR1 SGHTA, CDR2 FQGNSA. The CDR3 DNA sequence: TGTGCCAGCAGCTTACGGACTAGCGGGGTTCCCTACGAGCAGTACTTC. Residues: CASSLRTSGVPYEQYF.

The V call is TRBV18, the J call TRBJ1-2; D is perhaps TRBD1 (5 bases). Trimming took off 3 bases at V and 6 bases at J, with 11 bases between the two ends. The CDR3 is 13 amino acids. From germline, CDR1 is KGHSH and CDR2 LQKENI. Here the CDR3 reads CASSPQGSNGYTF. The CDR3, as DNA: TGTGCCAGCTCACCTCAGGGATCCAATGGCTACACCTTC.

The chain combines TRBV28 with TRBJ1-1, with 8 bases matching TRBD1. Germline CDR1 MDHEN, CDR2 SYDVKM. This CDR3 contains 15 residues. V was pared by 4 bases and J by 1 base, with 5 bases of the junction left unmatched. Here the CDR3 reads CASSYQGARNTEAFF. The DNA of the CDR3 is TGTGCCAGCAGTTACCAGGGGGCGCGGAACACTGAAGCTTTCTTT.

The V and J genes are TRBV4-1 and TRBJ1-2; no firm D call. Trimming pared 1 base from V and 5 bases from J, leaving 17 bases between. CDR1 is MGHRA and CDR2 is YSYEKL in the germline V gene. This CDR3 spans 16 amino acids. The DNA of the CDR3 is TGCGCCAGCAGCCAAGTTTCCGCCGGCTCAGAGTATGGCTACACCTTC. It translates to CASSQVSAGSEYGYTF.

The rearrangement uses TRBV29-1 and TRBJ2-3; no reliable D call. CDR3 size: 11 residues. In germline, CDR1 is SQVTM, CDR2 ANQGSEA. Trimming stripped 7 bases from V and 6 bases from J, with 11 bases between. CDR3 sequence reads: CSARARDTQYF. The CDR3 nucleotides are TGCAGCGCACGAGCGAGGGATACGCAGTATTTT.

The gene calls are TRBV11-3 and TRBJ2-5, with D possibly being TRBD2 (5 bases). The germline V gene has CDR1 SGHNT and CDR2 YENEEA. The CDR3 is made up of 13 amino acids. V lost 3 bases, J lost 3 bases, and 8 bases lay in between. The DNA of the CDR3 is TGTGCCAGCAGCTTGACCGGGAAAGAGACCCAGTACTTC. Its translation is CASSLTGKETQYF. Drawing the rest from reference TRBV11-3 and TRBJ2-5, the complete variable domain is EAGVVQSPRYKIIEKKQPVAFWCNPISGHNTLYWYLQNLGQGPELLIRYENEEAVDDSQLPKDRFSAERLKGVDSTLKIQPAELGDSAVYLCASSLTGKETQYFGPGTRLLVL.

The chain joins TRBV27 to TRBJ2-5; TRBD1 agrees at 8 bases. With 1 base clipped from V and 4 bases from J, the junction kept 8 bases outside the gene matches. The length of the CDR3 is 16 residues. Germline V gene sequence: CDR1 MNHEY, CDR2 SMNVEV (reference sequence). CDR3: CASSLLSGGVSETQYF. The CDR3 DNA reads TGTGCCAGCAGTTTATTGTCAGGGGGCGTTTCAGAGACCCAGTACTTC.

This clone was seen a single time. The rearrangement uses TRBV13 and TRBJ1-5, with D hard to call. The CDR3 extends over 16 amino acids. The V gene lost 2 bases and the J gene lost 4 bases, with 15 bases spanning the gap. Germline-derived CDR1 and CDR2 are PRHDT and FYEKMQ (reference sequence). The CDR3: CASSLRVAGRNQPQHF. DNA for the CDR3: TGTGCCAGCAGCTTACGTGTCGCAGGCAGGAATCAGCCCCAGCATTTT.

The rearrangement joins TRBV27 to TRBJ2-1, with D tentatively TRBD1 or TRBD2 (5 bases each). The CDR3 totals 13 residues. The germline CDR1 and CDR2 sequences are MNHEY and SMNVEV (reference sequence). V was shortened by 2 bases and J by 8 bases, with 10 bases between the two germline ends. This chain's CDR3 is CASSLEGRDEQFF. The CDR3 DNA reads as TGTGCCAGCAGTTTAGAGGGACGGGATGAGCAGTTCTTC.

The genes are TRBV7-2 and TRBJ2-7; 8 nucleotides agree with TRBD2. J was trimmed by 7 bases and V by 3 bases; bases with no gene match: 8. The CDR3 consists of 14 residues. Germline loops: CDR1 SGHTA, CDR2 FQGNSA. The CDR3 spells CASSLGSGVLEQYF. Written as DNA, the CDR3 is TGTGCCAGCAGCTTGGGTAGCGGGGTTCTAGAGCAGTACTTC.